This T cell receptor (beta chain) was recovered during a study of blood T cell repertoires in COVID-19. Method: immunoSEQ multiplex PCR; TCRdb's copy keeps in-frame clones and lacks some. The table shows about 180,000 clones, with around 86% occurring only once. The CDR3 extends over 13 amino acids. Germline V gives CDR1 SGHRS, CDR2 YFSETQ. Trimming cost V 5 bases and J 1 base, with 9 bases left between them. Seattle patients were enrolled during active infection and followed longitudinally. The chain combines TRBV5-1 with TRBJ1-1; D unresolved. The source material was peripheral blood. This sequence was found in a woman aged 70 to 79 with COVID-19, enrolled during active disease. The CDR3 region has the DNA TGCGCCAGCAGGGTGGCTTCGAACACTGAAGCTTTCTTT. It encodes CASRVASNTEAFF.